This TCR beta chain was sequenced for a study of T-cell reconstitution after alpha-beta-depleted transplantation in children (dated by TCRdb to 2016 to 2017). Broadly, across the study: The study quantitatively tracked T-cell immune reconstitution after TCRalphabeta/CD19-depleted allogeneic hematopoietic cell transplantation in children using TCR repertoire profiling.

Library preparation employed PCR. Sequencing was performed on an Illumina HiSeq 2500. TCR library preparation used molecular barcoding, with unique molecular identifiers applied to normalize quantification of the TCRbeta repertoire. TCRdb reran the public reads through fastp at Q25 and MiXCR, keeping productive beta chains. Under each unique CDR3 protein, matching rows form one entry showing the most common genes and DNA. This sample is represented by nearly 350,000 distinct CDR3 sequences; about 16% of them were singletons. About 41% of the sample belongs to the ten largest clones. Explained via the paper, the treatment or condition label denotes: allogeneic hematopoietic cell transplantation with graft depleted of TCRalphabeta T cells and CD19 B cells. The children who served as transplant recipients had been given grafts of TCRalphabeta/CD19-depleted allogeneic hematopoietic cells. General study outcomes and caveats: About two months after transplant, the apparently early recovery of alphabetaT-cell counts reportedly depended on just several hundred clones that had expanded rapidly and came from non-depleted graft cells. The high TCRbeta diversity at day 60 in some patients was ascribed to recipient T cells and intrathymic progenitors that had survived conditioning. The frequencies of hyperexpanded clones fell over the following months, and after one year, T-cell counts and TCRbeta diversity were mostly attributed to newly produced T cells.

Turning to this clonotype: The target of this receptor is not known. Qualities for individual bases were not recorded, and no much larger clone is one base off.

The TCR sequence derives from a male patient aged 2 to 9 who had a stem cell transplant for acute lymphoblastic leukemia, so the T cells may come from the graft donor. This sample comprised PBMCs, mostly from graft donor cells, obtained 360 days after TCRalphabeta/CD19-depleted stem cell transplant.

The CDR3 in this case is CASASAGRGTNSPLHF. The sequenced DNA: TGCGCCAGCGCCTCGGCCGGCAGGGGCACCAATTCACCCCTCCACTTT. The V and J genes are TRBV5-1 and TRBJ1-6; TRBD1 is perhaps the D gene, given 6 matching bases. From its cysteine to its phenylalanine, the CDR3 spans 16 amino acids. Only the CDR3 portion is preserved as DNA: 48 bases, with reading frame beginning at the first base. The germline V gene gives CDR1 as SGHRS and CDR2 as YFSETQ. Trimming at the junction amounts to 7 bases on V and 7 bases on J, and the germline ends lie 21 bases apart. Joined to the reference TRBV5-1 and TRBJ1-6 proteins, this CDR3 gives the full variable domain: KAGVTQTPRYLIKTRGQQVTLSCSPISGHRSVSWYQQTPGQGLQFLFEYFSETQRNKGNFPGRFSGRQFSNSRSEMNVSTLELGDSALYLCASASAGRGTNSPLHFGNGTRLTVT.